These 21 T cell receptor beta chains were sequenced from one sample in a study of early T cells in non-severe SARS-CoV-2 infection. TCRdb ran MiXCR on the 5' RACE reads and lists one entry per CDR3 protein. Of about 22,000 distinct CDR3 sequences in the sample, around 4.6% are singletons; the top ten hold about 15%. Specimen: whole blood. These receptors were collected from an adult who was a healthcare worker with PCR-confirmed SARS-CoV-2 infection or an uninfected control (not recorded which).

The chain uses TRBV7-8 and TRBJ2-7; a weak D match, TRBD2 (6 bases). CDR3 size: 16 residues. Germline CDR1 reads SGHVS; CDR2 reads FQNEAQ. V was pared by 0 bases and J by 3 bases, with 15 bases between. The CDR3 DNA follows: TGTGCCAGCAGCTTAGCCGGGAGAGGGGCTAACTACGAGCAGTACTTC. This gives the protein CASSLAGRGANYEQYF.

This sequence joins TRBV7-3 and TRBJ1-6, with a weak D call TRBD1 (5 bases). The CDR3 has 14 amino acids. CDR1 is SGHTA, CDR2 FQGTGA, per germline. Trimming removed 2 bases at V and 10 bases at J, with 12 bases between. CDR3 in amino acids: CASSLEGLRSPLHF. CDR3 in DNA: TGTGCCAGCAGCTTAGAGGGGTTAAGATCACCCCTCCACTTT.

This clonotype is deemed medium-sized (0.01 to 0.1%). V is TRBV2 and J is TRBJ2-4; D call uncertain. CDR1 is SNHLY, CDR2 FYNNEI, per germline. Between the trimmed V and J ends, which lost 5 bases and 7 bases, there was a span of 6 bases. The CDR3 covers 11 residues. CDR3 nucleotides: TGTGCCAGCAGTTATACGAACATTCAGTACTTC. It yields the protein CASSYTNIQYF.

The chain links TRBV3-1 to TRBJ2-3; 7 nucleotides line up with TRBD2. The CDR3 covers 17 residues. The germline V gene encodes CDR1 LGHDT and CDR2 YNNKEL (reference sequence). Trimming took 0 bases from V and 1 from J; bases not matched to a gene: 7. The CDR3 reads CASSQDVERGRTDTQYF. Written as DNA, the CDR3 is TGTGCCAGCAGCCAAGATGTAGAGCGGGGACGCACAGATACGCAGTATTTT.

There are many counts of this clonotype. This rearrangement joins TRBV7-6 to TRBJ1-6, with a possible D match to TRBD1 (5 bases). CDR3 length equals 17 residues. Trimming removed 0 bases from V and 5 bases from J, with 14 bases in between. Germline CDR1 is SGHVS and CDR2 is FNYEAQ. This CDR3 reads CASSLAGRGPNNSPLHF. In nucleotides, the CDR3 is TGTGCCAGCAGCTTAGCGGGGCGGGGTCCCAATAATTCACCCCTCCACTTT. Together with reference TRBV7-6 and TRBJ1-6, the CDR3 gives the full variable domain: GAGVSQSPRYKVTKRGQDVALRCDPISGHVSLYWYRQALGQGPEFLTYFNYEAQQDKSGLPNDRFSAERPEGSISTLTIQRTEQRDSAMYRCASSLAGRGPNNSPLHFGNGTRLTVT.

This clonotype was recorded at least ten times. The chain links TRBV7-2 to TRBJ2-3, with TRBD2 identical over 7 bases. Germline V gene lookup returns CDR1 SGHTA and CDR2 FQGNSA. The CDR3 totals 14 residues. Germline trimming cut 5 bases from V and 5 bases from J; bases unmatched to any gene: 7. The CDR3 sequence is CASSQTRGEDTQYF. Here the CDR3 DNA reads TGTGCCAGCAGCCAAACACGGGGGGAAGATACGCAGTATTTT.

In the case of this clonotype: A much larger clonotype is one base distant, so this may be a read error. The chain has TRBV5-1 and TRBJ1-4; D may be TRBD1 (5 bases). There are 15 residues in the CDR3. The V and J ends lost 4 bases and 7 bases respectively, with 17 bases between them. Germline V gene data show CDR1 as SGHRS and CDR2 as YFSETQ. The CDR3 here is CASSIMGEDVEKLFF. In DNA, the CDR3 is TGCGCCAGCAGCATCATGGGGGAAGATGTTGAAAAACTGTTTTTT.

This clonotype was detected only once. The rearrangement uses TRBV7-8 and TRBJ2-7; D unclear. CDR3 length: 19 residues. Deletions cut 4 bases from V and 0 bases from J, with 25 bases between. Germline CDR1 is SGHVS and CDR2 is FQNEAQ. The CDR3 reads CASSYLGVVAATVSYEQYF. DNA of the CDR3: TGTGCCAGCAGCTATCTCGGTGTAGTGGCAGCGACCGTCTCCTACGAGCAGTACTTC.

This clonotype showed up just a few times. The rearrangement joins TRBV6-2 or TRBV6-3 to TRBJ1-5; a possible D gene is TRBD1 (5 bases). There are 16 residues in the CDR3. Germline lookup yields CDR1 MNHEY and CDR2 SVGEGT. The V gene lost 3 bases and the J gene lost 0 bases, with 12 bases spanning the gap. CDR3 nucleotides: TGTGCCAGCAGTTATTGGGCAGGGTATAGCAATCAGCCCCAGCATTTT. It specifies CASSYWAGYSNQPQHF.

The DNA for the CDR3 is TGTGCCAGCAGCTTGGGGACTAGCGATTACAATGAGCAGTTCTTC. Its protein product is CASSLGTSDYNEQFF. This sequence joins TRBV5-6 and TRBJ2-1, with 9 bases that match TRBD2. V trimming: 0 bases; J trimming: 4 bases; junction bases outside the gene matches: 2. CDR1 is SGHDT, CDR2 YYEEEE, per germline. This CDR3 spans 15 amino acids. The entire variable domain, with the rest obtained from reference TRBV5-6 and TRBJ2-1, is as follows: DAGVTQSPTHLIKTRGQQVTLRCSPKSGHDTVSWYQQALGQGPQFIFQYYEEEERQRGNFPDRFSGHQFPNYSSELNVNALLLGDSALYLCASSLGTSDYNEQFFGPGTRLTVL.

This clonotype has more than one count but fewer than ten. The chain links TRBV7-9 to TRBJ2-2; 7 nucleotides agree with TRBD1. CDR3 size: 13 residues. V trimming: 1 base; J trimming: 9 bases; junction bases outside the gene matches: 2. CDR1 is SEHNR and CDR2 is FQNEAQ in the germline V gene (reference sequence). The CDR3 DNA sequence: TGTGCCAGCAGCTTAGACAGGGGCCGGGAGCTGTTTTTT. Its translation: CASSLDRGRELFF.

This chain uses TRBV18 with TRBJ2-7, with D perhaps assigned TRBD1 or TRBD2 (5 bases each). This CDR3 comprises 14 residues. Germline V lookup: CDR1 KGHSH, CDR2 LQKENI. Trimming left V 2 bases short and J 2 bases short, with 10 bases between. CDR3 amino acids: CASSPGTDTYEQYF. For the CDR3, the DNA is TGTGCCAGCTCACCAGGGACCGATACCTACGAGCAGTACTTC.

In this sample, this clonotype turned up a few times. V gene TRBV12-3 or TRBV12-4 combines with J gene TRBJ1-4; no firm D call. With 6 bases removed from V and 9 bases from J, the gap between germline ends came to 14 bases. The CDR3 length is 13 residues. The CDR3 is CASRRGSNKKLFF. The CDR3 DNA follows: TGTGCCAGCAGGCGGGGTTCGAATAAAAAACTGTTTTTT.

This clonotype was observed a handful of times. This chain joins TRBV6-2 or TRBV6-3 and TRBJ1-3; D may be TRBD1 (5 bases). Trimming took off 2 bases at V and 2 bases at J, with 7 bases between the two ends. CDR3 length: 14 amino acids. Germline assignment: CDR1 MNHEY and CDR2 SVGEGT. CDR3 residues: CASSYGGTGNTIYF. Written as DNA, the CDR3 is TGTGCCAGCAGTTACGGGGGAACTGGAAACACCATATATTTT.

This clonotype appeared many times. The chain couples TRBV30 to TRBJ2-7, with 7 bases lining up with TRBD1. This CDR3 spans 13 amino acids. The V gene end was trimmed by 4 bases and the J gene end by 0 bases; junction bases not matched to a gene: 3. Germline lookup yields CDR1 GTSNPN and CDR2 SVGIG (reference sequence). The CDR3 here is CAWIPGGSYEQYF. The CDR3 nucleotides read TGTGCCTGGATCCCAGGGGGCTCCTACGAGCAGTACTTC.

The rearrangement uses TRBV27 and TRBJ2-1, with TRBD2 matching 12 bases. The CDR3 is 15 amino acids. Germline CDR1 reads MNHEY; CDR2 reads SMNVEV (reference sequence). V was pared by 6 bases and J by 7 bases, with 7 bases of the junction left unmatched. In nucleotides, the CDR3 is TGTGCCAGCAGCGGGCTAGCGGGGGGGATAAATGAGCAGTTCTTC. It specifies CASSGLAGGINEQFF.

This clonotype occurred many times. The gene calls are TRBV6-2 or TRBV6-3 and TRBJ1-1; possibly TRBD1 for D (5 bases). Trimming removed 5 bases at V and 3 bases at J, with 7 bases between. This CDR3 is 12 amino acids long. CDR1 and CDR2 (germline): MNHEY, SVGEGT. CDR3 sequence reads: CASSEGYTEAFF. DNA of the CDR3: TGTGCCAGCAGTGAGGGGTACACTGAAGCTTTCTTT.

In this sample, this clonotype turned up a few times. The V and J genes are TRBV4-1 and TRBJ1-1, with D unclear. V shed 6 bases and J shed 0 bases, with 11 bases lying between them. CDR3 size: 14 residues. Germline CDR1 is MGHRA and CDR2 is YSYEKL. The CDR3 spells CASRGRTMNTEAFF. The DNA for the CDR3 is TGCGCCAGCAGAGGACGGACGATGAACACTGAAGCTTTCTTT.

This chain links TRBV7-9 with TRBJ1-6; no clear D gene. The CDR3 contains 14 residues. With 5 bases removed from V and 9 bases from J, the gap between germline ends came to 14 bases. Germline loops: CDR1 SEHNR, CDR2 FQNEAQ (reference sequence). The CDR3 loop is CASSDGSRFSPLHF. CDR3 DNA: TGTGCCAGCAGCGACGGGAGTCGCTTTTCACCCCTCCACTTT.

At least ten counts were recorded for this clonotype. The gene calls are TRBV6-2 or TRBV6-3 and TRBJ2-7; the match to TRBD1 covers 8 bases. The V and J ends lost 10 bases and 5 bases, in that order; junction bases with no gene match: 19. The CDR3 spans 16 residues. Germline V gene lookup returns CDR1 MNHEY and CDR2 SVGEGT. The CDR3 region is CATNIRAGTGYHEQYF. In DNA, the CDR3 is TGTGCCACCAACATCCGGGCCGGGACAGGCTACCACGAGCAGTACTTC.

This clonotype was recorded many times. The rearrangement links TRBV5-5 to TRBJ2-1; 8 bases map to TRBD2. CDR3 length: 12 residues. Germline assignment: CDR1 SGHKS and CDR2 YYEKEE (reference sequence). V shed 3 bases, J shed 10 bases, and the junction held 3 bases outside the gene matches. The CDR3 loop is CASSSSGREQFF. CDR3 sequence (DNA): TGTGCCAGCAGCTCTAGCGGGCGCGAGCAGTTCTTC.